This T cell receptor beta chain came from a study of blood T cell repertoires in COVID-19. The table came from immunoSEQ multiplex PCR; TCRdb's copy has only in-frame clones and leaves some out. The sample has about 350,000 clones; roughly 90% are singletons. Germline V gene sequence: CDR1 MDHEN, CDR2 SYDVKM. V was pared by 4 bases and J by 2 bases, with 3 bases of the junction left unmatched. This CDR3 contains 15 residues. The V call is TRBV28, the J call TRBJ2-4; 9 bases are shared with TRBD1. The sequenced material came from peripheral blood. This sequence originates from a man between 25 and 39 years old with COVID-19, enrolled during active disease. CDR3 bases: TGTGCCAGCAGTTACAGGGGGCCCACCAAAAACATTCAGTACTTC. This sequence encodes CASSYRGPTKNIQYF.